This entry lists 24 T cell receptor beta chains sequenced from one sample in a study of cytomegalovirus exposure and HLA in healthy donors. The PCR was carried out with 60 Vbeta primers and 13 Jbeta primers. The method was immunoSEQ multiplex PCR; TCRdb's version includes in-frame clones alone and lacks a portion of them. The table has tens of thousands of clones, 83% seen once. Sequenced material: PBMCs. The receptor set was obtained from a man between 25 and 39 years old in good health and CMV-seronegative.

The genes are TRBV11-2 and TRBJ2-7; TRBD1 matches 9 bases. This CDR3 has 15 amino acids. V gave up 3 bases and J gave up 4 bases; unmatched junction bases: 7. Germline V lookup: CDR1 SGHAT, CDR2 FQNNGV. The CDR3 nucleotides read TGTGCCAGCAGCTTGGGCACCGGGACAGGGTACGAGCAGTACTTC. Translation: CASSLGTGTGYEQYF.

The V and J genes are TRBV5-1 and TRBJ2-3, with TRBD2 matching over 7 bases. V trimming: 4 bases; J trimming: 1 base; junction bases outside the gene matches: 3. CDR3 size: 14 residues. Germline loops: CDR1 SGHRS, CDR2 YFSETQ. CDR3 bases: TGCGCCAGCAGCCCTCTAGCGGGCACAGATACGCAGTATTTT. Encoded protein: CASSPLAGTDTQYF.

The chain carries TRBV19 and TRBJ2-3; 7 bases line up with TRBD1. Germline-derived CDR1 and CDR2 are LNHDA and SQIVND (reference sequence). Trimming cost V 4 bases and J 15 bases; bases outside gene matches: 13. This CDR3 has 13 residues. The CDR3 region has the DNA TGTGCCAGTAGTAGGGGGTGGGGACAGACTCCTTATTTT. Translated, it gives CASSRGWGQTPYF.

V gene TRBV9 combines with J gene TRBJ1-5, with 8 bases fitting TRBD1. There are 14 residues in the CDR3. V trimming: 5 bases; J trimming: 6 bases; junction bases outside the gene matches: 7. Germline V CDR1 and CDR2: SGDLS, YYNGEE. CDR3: CASSPGQGGQPQHF. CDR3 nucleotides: TGTGCCAGCAGTCCTGGACAGGGAGGTCAGCCCCAGCATTTT.

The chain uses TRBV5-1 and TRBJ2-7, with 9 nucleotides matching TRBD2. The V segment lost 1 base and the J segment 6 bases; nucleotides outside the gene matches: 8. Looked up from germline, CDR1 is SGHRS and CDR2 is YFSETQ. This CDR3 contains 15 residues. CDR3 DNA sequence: TGCGCCAGCAGCTTGATACCGCGGGAGGGAGGCGAGCAGTACTTC. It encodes CASSLIPREGGEQYF.

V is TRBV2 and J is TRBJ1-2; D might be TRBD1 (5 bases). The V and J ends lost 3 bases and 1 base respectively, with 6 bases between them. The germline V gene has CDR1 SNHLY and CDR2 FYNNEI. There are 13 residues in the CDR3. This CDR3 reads CASSDRVNYGYTF. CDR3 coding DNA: TGTGCCAGCAGTGACAGGGTTAACTATGGCTACACCTTC.

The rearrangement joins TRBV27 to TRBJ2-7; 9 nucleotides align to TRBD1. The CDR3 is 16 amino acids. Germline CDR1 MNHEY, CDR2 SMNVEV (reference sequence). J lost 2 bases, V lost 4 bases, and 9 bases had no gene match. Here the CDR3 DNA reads TGTGCCAGCAGTTCCACCGGGACAGGGTTCCCCTACGAGCAGTACTTC. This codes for CASSSTGTGFPYEQYF.

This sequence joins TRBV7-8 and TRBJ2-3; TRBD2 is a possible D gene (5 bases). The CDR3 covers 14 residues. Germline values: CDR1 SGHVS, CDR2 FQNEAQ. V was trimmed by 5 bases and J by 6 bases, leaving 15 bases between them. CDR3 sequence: CASSQGFSADTQYF. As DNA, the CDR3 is TGTGCCAGCAGCCAAGGGTTTAGCGCTGATACGCAGTATTTT.

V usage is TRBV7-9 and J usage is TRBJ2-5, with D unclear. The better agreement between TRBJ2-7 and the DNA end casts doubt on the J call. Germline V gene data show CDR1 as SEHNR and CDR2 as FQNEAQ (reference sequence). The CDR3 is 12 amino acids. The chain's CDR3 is CASSPGIYEQYF. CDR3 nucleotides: TGTGCCAGCAGCCCCGGTATCTACGAGCAGTACTTC.

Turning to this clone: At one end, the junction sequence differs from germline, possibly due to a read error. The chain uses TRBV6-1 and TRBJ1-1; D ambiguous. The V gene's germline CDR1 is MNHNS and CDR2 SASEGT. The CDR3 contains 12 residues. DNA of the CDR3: TGTGCCAGCACACAATTGAATACTGAAGCTTTCTTT. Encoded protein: CASTQLNTEAFF.

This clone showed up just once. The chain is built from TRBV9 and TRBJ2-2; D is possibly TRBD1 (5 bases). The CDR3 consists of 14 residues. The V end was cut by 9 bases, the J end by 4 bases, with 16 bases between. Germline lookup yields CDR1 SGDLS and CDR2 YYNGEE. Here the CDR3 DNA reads TGTGCCACTCGACAGAGAGCGAGCACCGGGGAGCTGTTTTTT. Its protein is CATRQRASTGELFF.

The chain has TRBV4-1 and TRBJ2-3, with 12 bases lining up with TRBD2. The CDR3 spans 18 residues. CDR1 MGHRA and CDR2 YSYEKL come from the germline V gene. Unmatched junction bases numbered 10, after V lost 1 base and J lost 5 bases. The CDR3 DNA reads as TGCGCCAGCAGCCAAGCGGCTAGCGGGGGGGCTATTGGAGATACGCAGTATTTT. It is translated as CASSQAASGGAIGDTQYF.

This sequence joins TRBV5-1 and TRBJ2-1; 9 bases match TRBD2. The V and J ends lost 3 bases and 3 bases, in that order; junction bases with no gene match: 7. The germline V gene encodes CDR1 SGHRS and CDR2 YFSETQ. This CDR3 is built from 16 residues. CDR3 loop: CASSSKLAGGYNEQFF. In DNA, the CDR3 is TGCGCCAGCAGCTCCAAACTAGCGGGTGGCTACAATGAGCAGTTCTTC.

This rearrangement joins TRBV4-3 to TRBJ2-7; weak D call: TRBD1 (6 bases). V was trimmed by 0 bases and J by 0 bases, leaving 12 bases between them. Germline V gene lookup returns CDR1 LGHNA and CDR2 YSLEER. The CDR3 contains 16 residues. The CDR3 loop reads CASSQEFPGVSYEQYF. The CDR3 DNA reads TGCGCCAGCAGCCAAGAGTTTCCAGGGGTCTCCTACGAGCAGTACTTC.

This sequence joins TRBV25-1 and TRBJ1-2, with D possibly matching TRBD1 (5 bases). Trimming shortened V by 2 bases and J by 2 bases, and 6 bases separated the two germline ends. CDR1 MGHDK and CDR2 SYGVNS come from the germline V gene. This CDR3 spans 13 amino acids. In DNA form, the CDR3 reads TGTGCCAGCAGTGAACAGGGAAACTATGGCTACACCTTC. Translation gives CASSEQGNYGYTF.

The CDR3 coding sequence is TGTGCCAGCTCACCATCGAGCGGGAGGGCCAGCGGTACGCAGTATTTT. Its protein product is CASSPSSGRASGTQYF. V and J are TRBV18 and TRBJ2-3, with 10 bases that match TRBD2. CDR3 length: 16 residues. After removal of 2 bases from V and 8 bases from J, the junction contained 10 bases not matched to a gene. The germline CDR1 and CDR2 sequences are KGHSH and LQKENI.

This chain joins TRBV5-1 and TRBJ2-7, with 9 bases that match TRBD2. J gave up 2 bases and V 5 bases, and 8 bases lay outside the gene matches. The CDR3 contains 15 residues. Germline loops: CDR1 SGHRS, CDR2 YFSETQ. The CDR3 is CASSYGTSNTYEQYF. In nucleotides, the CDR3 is TGCGCCAGCAGTTATGGGACTAGCAACACCTACGAGCAGTACTTC.

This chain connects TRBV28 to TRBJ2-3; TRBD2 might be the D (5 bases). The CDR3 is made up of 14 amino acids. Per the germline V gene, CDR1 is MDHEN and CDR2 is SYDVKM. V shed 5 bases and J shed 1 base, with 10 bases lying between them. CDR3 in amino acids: CASSPGLRTDTQYF. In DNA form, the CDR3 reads TGTGCCAGCAGTCCGGGGTTACGCACAGATACGCAGTATTTT.

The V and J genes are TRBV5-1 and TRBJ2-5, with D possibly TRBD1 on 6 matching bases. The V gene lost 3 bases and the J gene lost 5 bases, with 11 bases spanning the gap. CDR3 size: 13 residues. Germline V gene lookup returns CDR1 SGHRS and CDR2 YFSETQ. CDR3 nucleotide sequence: TGCGCCAGCAGCTCGCAGGGGAGTGAGACCCAGTACTTC. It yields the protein CASSSQGSETQYF.

The CDR3: CASSLGGGLAGSYEQYF. The CDR3 DNA follows: TGCGCCAGCAGCTTGGGAGGGGGACTAGCGGGTTCCTACGAGCAGTACTTC. V usage is TRBV5-1 and J usage is TRBJ2-7; 12 bases map to TRBD2. J gave up 1 base and V 0 bases, and 5 bases lay outside the gene matches. CDR1 and CDR2 from the germline V gene are SGHRS and YFSETQ. CDR3 length: 17 amino acids.

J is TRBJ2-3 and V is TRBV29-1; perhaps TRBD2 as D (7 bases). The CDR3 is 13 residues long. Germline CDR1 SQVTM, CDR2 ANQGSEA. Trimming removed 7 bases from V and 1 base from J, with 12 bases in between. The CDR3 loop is CSAEGGGTDTQYF. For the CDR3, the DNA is TGCAGCGCCGAGGGGGGGGGCACAGATACGCAGTATTTT.

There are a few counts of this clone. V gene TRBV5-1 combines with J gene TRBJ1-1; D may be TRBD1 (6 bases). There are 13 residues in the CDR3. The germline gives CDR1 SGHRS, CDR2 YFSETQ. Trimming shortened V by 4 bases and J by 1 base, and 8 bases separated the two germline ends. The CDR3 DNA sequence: TGCGCCAGCAGCGACAGGAGGAACACTGAAGCTTTCTTT. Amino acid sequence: CASSDRRNTEAFF.

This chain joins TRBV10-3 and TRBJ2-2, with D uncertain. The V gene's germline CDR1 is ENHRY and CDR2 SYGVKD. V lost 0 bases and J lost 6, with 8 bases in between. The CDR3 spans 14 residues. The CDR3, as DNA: TGTGCCATCAGTGAGTCGCTGGCTTCCGGGGAGCTGTTTTTT. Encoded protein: CAISESLASGELFF.

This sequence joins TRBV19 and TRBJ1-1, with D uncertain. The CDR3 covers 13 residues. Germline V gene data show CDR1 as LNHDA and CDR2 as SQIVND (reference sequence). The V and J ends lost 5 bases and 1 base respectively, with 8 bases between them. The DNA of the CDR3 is TGTGCCAGTAGTCTGACACCGAACACTGAAGCTTTCTTT. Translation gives CASSLTPNTEAFF.